This T cell receptor (beta chain) was profiled in a study of blood T cells in healthy people across ages. General observations from the study: Estimated diversity that came from one million T cells was considered an underestimate.

V was clipped by 6 bases and J by 6 bases, with 19 bases between them. This CDR3 contains 15 residues. The germline V gene encodes CDR1 SGHRS and CDR2 YFSETQ. Combining a sample-barcoded 5' primer with a J-beta primer mix, a second PCR ran for 7 to 11 cycles. TCRdb re-called the 5' RACE reads with MiXCR, one entry per CDR3 protein. This table has around 1,500,000 distinct CDR3 sequences, under 30% appearing once. About this clonotype itself: Its antigen is undetermined.

The chain is built from TRBV5-1 and TRBJ2-1; TRBD1 or TRBD2 may be the D gene (7 bases each). The TCR originated in a young woman in good health. Sequenced sample: blood. The CDR3 sequence is CASKKGAGALNEQFF. CDR3 sequence (DNA): TGCGCCAGCAAAAAGGGGGCGGGGGCCCTCAATGAGCAGTTCTTC.